The rows below give T cell receptor beta chains drawn from one sample of a study of control samples from healthy donors and cancer patients. The data were produced by immunoSEQ multiplex PCR, yet TCRdb's version contains in-frame clones alone and is incomplete. Of around 150,000 clones listed, 96% are singletons. The material sequenced was blood. These receptors all come from a woman in her 30s in good health. Both conserved end residues are part of each CDR3. Each record gives: D gene, clone size, V gene, J gene, CDR3 DNA, CDR3 protein. A D gene is named only where the DNA matches it firmly. Where a row states a size, it is once, few, many or the class of an expanded clone; other rows omit it.

d_gene: NA; abundance: NA; v_gene: TRBV7-2; j_gene: TRBJ2-7; CDR3nt: TGTGCCAGCAGCTTTAGAGCCTACGAGCAGTACTTC; CDR3aa: CASSFRAYEQYF
d_gene: TRBD1; abundance: NA; v_gene: TRBV5-1; j_gene: TRBJ2-7; CDR3nt: TGCGCCAGCAGCCCGGACAGGGGAATCTACGAGCAGTACTTC; CDR3aa: CASSPDRGIYEQYF
d_gene: NA; abundance: NA; v_gene: TRBV10-3; j_gene: TRBJ2-3; CDR3nt: TGTGCCACCTTAGGCAGGACGATGAGCACAGATACGCAGTATTTT; CDR3aa: CATLGRTMSTDTQYF
d_gene: NA; abundance: NA; v_gene: TRBV20-1; j_gene: TRBJ1-2; CDR3nt: TGCAGTGCTAGTTCTGGGACGGGGAACTATGGCTACACCTTC; CDR3aa: CSASSGTGNYGYTF
d_gene: NA; abundance: NA; v_gene: TRBV10-3; j_gene: TRBJ1-1; CDR3nt: TGTGCCATCAGCTCCCTAGGGTCTGAAGCTTTCTTT; CDR3aa: CAISSLGSEAFF
d_gene: NA; abundance: once; v_gene: TRBV7-9; j_gene: TRBJ2-7; CDR3nt: TGTGCCAGCAGTTCGTTGGGCTTCGAGCAGTACTTC; CDR3aa: CASSSLGFEQYF
d_gene: NA; abundance: NA; v_gene: TRBV2; j_gene: TRBJ1-2; CDR3nt: TGTGCCAGCTTCTCTAGGCTCGGCAGGGGTAACTATGGCTACACCTTC; CDR3aa: CASFSRLGRGNYGYTF
d_gene: TRBD2; abundance: NA; v_gene: TRBV5-1; j_gene: TRBJ2-3; CDR3nt: TGCGCCAGCAGCTGGGAGACTAGCGGGGGGCACGAGGATACGCAGTATTTT; CDR3aa: CASSWETSGGHEDTQYF
d_gene: NA; abundance: NA; v_gene: TRBV27; j_gene: TRBJ2-1; CDR3nt: TGTGCCAGCAGTTTTGTAGGGGCAGACCAGTTCTTC; CDR3aa: CASSFVGADQFF
d_gene: NA; abundance: NA; v_gene: TRBV13; j_gene: TRBJ2-7; CDR3nt: TGTGCCAGCAGCTTAGGCCATGGGCCCTACGAGCAGTACTTC; CDR3aa: CASSLGHGPYEQYF
d_gene: NA; abundance: NA; v_gene: TRBV19; j_gene: TRBJ1-1; CDR3nt: TGTGCCAGTAAAGGGCTGGGGGCTAGCACTGAAGCTTTCTTT; CDR3aa: CASKGLGASTEAFF
d_gene: TRBD1; abundance: NA; v_gene: TRBV5-1; j_gene: TRBJ2-7; CDR3nt: TGCGCCAGCAGCCTAGGACAGGGGGATTACGAGCAGTACTTC; CDR3aa: CASSLGQGDYEQYF
d_gene: NA; abundance: NA; v_gene: TRBV7-9; j_gene: TRBJ2-3; CDR3nt: TGTGCCAGCAGCCCAATTTCCCTAAAGGACACAGATACGCAGTATTTT; CDR3aa: CASSPISLKDTDTQYF
d_gene: NA; abundance: NA; v_gene: TRBV28; j_gene: TRBJ1-6; CDR3nt: TGTGCCAGCAGAACGACCAGGTATAATTCACCCCTCCACTTT; CDR3aa: CASRTTRYNSPLHF
d_gene: NA; abundance: NA; v_gene: TRBV9; j_gene: TRBJ2-6; CDR3nt: TGTGCCAGCAGCGTAGTTAGGTCCTCTGGGGCCAACGTCCTGACTTTC; CDR3aa: CASSVVRSSGANVLTF
d_gene: TRBD2; abundance: NA; v_gene: TRBV7-8; j_gene: TRBJ2-3; CDR3nt: TGTGCCAGCAGCATCGCAGCGGGAGGGCCGACAGATACGCAGTATTTT; CDR3aa: CASSIAAGGPTDTQYF
d_gene: TRBD1; abundance: once; v_gene: TRBV24-1; j_gene: TRBJ1-1; CDR3nt: TGTGCCACCAGTGAAACGCCGGGACAGGGAACCCCTGAAGCTTTCTTT; CDR3aa: CATSETPGQGTPEAFF
d_gene: NA; abundance: NA; v_gene: TRBV14; j_gene: TRBJ2-2; CDR3nt: TGTGCCAGCAGCCAACGGTCCGGGGAGCTGTTTTTT; CDR3aa: CASSQRSGELFF
d_gene: NA; abundance: NA; v_gene: TRBV19; j_gene: TRBJ1-5; CDR3nt: TGTGCCAGTCGATTTTTTGGTGGCGGCAATCAGCCCCAGCATTTT; CDR3aa: CASRFFGGGNQPQHF
d_gene: NA; abundance: NA; v_gene: TRBV2; j_gene: TRBJ2-7; CDR3nt: TGTGCCAGCAGTGAACAGAACTACGAGCAGTACTTC; CDR3aa: CASSEQNYEQYF
d_gene: NA; abundance: NA; v_gene: TRBV5-1; j_gene: TRBJ2-5; CDR3nt: TGCGCCAGCAGCTTCGGCCGCCAAGAGACCCAGTACTTC; CDR3aa: CASSFGRQETQYF
d_gene: NA; abundance: NA; v_gene: TRBV19; j_gene: TRBJ2-7; CDR3nt: TGTGCCAGTAGTATAGGGCACTACTTCTACGAGCAGTACTTC; CDR3aa: CASSIGHYFYEQYF
d_gene: TRBD1; abundance: NA; v_gene: TRBV18; j_gene: TRBJ2-2; CDR3nt: TGTGCCAGCTCACCACCGCAGGGGACAGGGGTACCCGGGGAGCTGTTTTTT; CDR3aa: CASSPPQGTGVPGELFF
d_gene: TRBD1; abundance: once; v_gene: TRBV25-1; j_gene: TRBJ1-2; CDR3nt: TGTGCCAGCACCGGGACAGGTGTTTATGGCTACACCTTC; CDR3aa: CASTGTGVYGYTF
d_gene: NA; abundance: NA; v_gene: TRBV18; j_gene: TRBJ2-7; CDR3nt: TGTGCCAGCTCACCAAGCCAGGGGTACGAGCAGTACTTC; CDR3aa: CASSPSQGYEQYF
d_gene: NA; abundance: NA; v_gene: TRBV13; j_gene: TRBJ2-3; CDR3nt: TGTGCCAGCAGCCGCACAGATACGCAGTATTTT; CDR3aa: CASSRTDTQYF
d_gene: NA; abundance: NA; v_gene: TRBV19; j_gene: TRBJ1-2; CDR3nt: TGTGCCAGTACGCAGGGAGACTATGGCTACACCTTC; CDR3aa: CASTQGDYGYTF
d_gene: NA; abundance: NA; v_gene: TRBV19; j_gene: TRBJ2-7; CDR3nt: TGTGCCAGTAGTATTACAGGGAGTCTCTACGAGCAGTACTTC; CDR3aa: CASSITGSLYEQYF
d_gene: NA; abundance: NA; v_gene: TRBV30; j_gene: TRBJ1-2; CDR3nt: TGTGCCTGGAGAAGTGCGGCTGGCTACACCTTC; CDR3aa: CAWRSAAGYTF
d_gene: NA; abundance: NA; v_gene: TRBV19; j_gene: TRBJ2-1; CDR3nt: TGTGCCAGTGGGGACCCGGGATGGGGTGAGCAGTTCTTC; CDR3aa: CASGDPGWGEQFF
d_gene: TRBD1; abundance: once; v_gene: TRBV5-4; j_gene: TRBJ1-1; CDR3nt: TGTGCCAGCAGCGCGACAGGGGGTACCGCTGAAGCTTTCTTT; CDR3aa: CASSATGGTAEAFF
d_gene: NA; abundance: NA; v_gene: TRBV7-9; j_gene: TRBJ2-7; CDR3nt: TGTGCCAGCACCTCGAGCCCAGGTCGGGGCCTGATCTACGAGCAGTACTTC; CDR3aa: CASTSSPGRGLIYEQYF
d_gene: NA; abundance: NA; v_gene: TRBV30; j_gene: TRBJ1-1; CDR3nt: TGTGCCTGGAGCTACGGACAGCCGAACACTGAAGCTTTCTTT; CDR3aa: CAWSYGQPNTEAFF
d_gene: TRBD1; abundance: NA; v_gene: TRBV4-1; j_gene: TRBJ2-1; CDR3nt: TGCGCCAGCAGCCAAACCGGGACAGCTTACAATGAGCAGTTCTTC; CDR3aa: CASSQTGTAYNEQFF
d_gene: NA; abundance: NA; v_gene: TRBV2; j_gene: TRBJ1-1; CDR3nt: TGTGCCAGCAGTGTTAGCGGATTGAACACTGAAGCTTTCTTT; CDR3aa: CASSVSGLNTEAFF
d_gene: TRBD1; abundance: NA; v_gene: TRBV4-1; j_gene: TRBJ1-3; CDR3nt: TGCGCCAGCAGCAAACAGGGGTTCGACTCTTCTCCTGGAAACACCATATATTTT; CDR3aa: CASSKQGFDSSPGNTIYF
d_gene: NA; abundance: once; v_gene: TRBV5-5; j_gene: TRBJ1-1; CDR3nt: TGTGCCAGCAGCTTCGGGGTCGGGGTGAGGGCTGAAGCTTTCTTT; CDR3aa: CASSFGVGVRAEAFF
d_gene: TRBD1; abundance: NA; v_gene: TRBV30; j_gene: TRBJ2-7; CDR3nt: TGTGCCTGGAAGTCCCGACAGGGGGTCTACGAGCAGTACTTC; CDR3aa: CAWKSRQGVYEQYF
d_gene: NA; abundance: NA; v_gene: TRBV28; j_gene: TRBJ1-3; CDR3nt: TGTGCCAGCAGTTCGGGACAAAGAAACACCATATATTTT; CDR3aa: CASSSGQRNTIYF
d_gene: NA; abundance: NA; v_gene: TRBV18; j_gene: TRBJ1-6; CDR3nt: TGTGCCAGCTCACCTTCCCCGACGGAGAATTCACCCCTCCACTTT; CDR3aa: CASSPSPTENSPLHF
d_gene: NA; abundance: NA; v_gene: TRBV6-2/TRBV6-3; j_gene: TRBJ1-1; CDR3nt: TGTGCCAGCAGTTACCCCGGACAGCTGAACACTGAAGCTTTCTTT; CDR3aa: CASSYPGQLNTEAFF
d_gene: NA; abundance: once; v_gene: TRBV6-2/TRBV6-3; j_gene: TRBJ2-1; CDR3nt: TGTGCCAGCAGTTACTCGACGGCGGGAAACTCCTACAATGAGCAGTTCTTC; CDR3aa: CASSYSTAGNSYNEQFF
d_gene: NA; abundance: NA; v_gene: TRBV11-2; j_gene: TRBJ2-1; CDR3nt: TGTGCCAGCAGCGGGGCCAATGAGCAGTTCTTC; CDR3aa: CASSGANEQFF
d_gene: TRBD2; abundance: NA; v_gene: TRBV19; j_gene: TRBJ2-1; CDR3nt: TGTGCCAGTAGTCCCGGGACTAGCGTCGGTTTTGAGCAGTTCTTC; CDR3aa: CASSPGTSVGFEQFF
d_gene: TRBD1; abundance: NA; v_gene: TRBV6-5; j_gene: TRBJ1-6; CDR3nt: TGTGCCAGCAGTTACACCGGACAGGGGATCACTCCCCTCCACTTT; CDR3aa: CASSYTGQGITPLHF
d_gene: TRBD2; abundance: NA; v_gene: TRBV11-1; j_gene: TRBJ2-5; CDR3nt: TGTGCCAGCAGCTTGGTAGAGCGGGGGGGCCCAGAGACCCAGTACTTC; CDR3aa: CASSLVERGGPETQYF
d_gene: NA; abundance: NA; v_gene: TRBV19; j_gene: TRBJ2-2; CDR3nt: TGTGCCAGTAAAGGGGCGGCAAACACCGGGGAGCTGTTTTTT; CDR3aa: CASKGAANTGELFF
d_gene: TRBD1; abundance: NA; v_gene: TRBV5-1; j_gene: TRBJ2-7; CDR3nt: TGCGCCAGCAGCCCCTTCCCGGGACAGGGGACCCACGAGCAGTACTTC; CDR3aa: CASSPFPGQGTHEQYF
d_gene: NA; abundance: NA; v_gene: TRBV10-3; j_gene: TRBJ1-4; CDR3nt: TGTGCCATCAGTGCGGAGGGACGAAATGAAAAACTGTTTTTT; CDR3aa: CAISAEGRNEKLFF
d_gene: NA; abundance: NA; v_gene: TRBV3-1/TRBV3-2; j_gene: TRBJ1-2; CDR3nt: TGTGCCAGCAGCCAAGGTTTTCGGGGCGCCGGCTATGGCTACACCTTC; CDR3aa: CASSQGFRGAGYGYTF
d_gene: TRBD2; abundance: NA; v_gene: TRBV11-2; j_gene: TRBJ2-5; CDR3nt: TGTGCCAGCAGCTTCTCGGCGGGGGAGCAAGAGACCCAGTACTTC; CDR3aa: CASSFSAGEQETQYF
d_gene: NA; abundance: once; v_gene: TRBV2; j_gene: TRBJ1-4; CDR3nt: TGTGCCAGCAGTGACTCGGGACCCAAAAATGAAAAACTGTTTTTT; CDR3aa: CASSDSGPKNEKLFF
d_gene: NA; abundance: NA; v_gene: TRBV9; j_gene: TRBJ1-1; CDR3nt: TGTGCCAGCAGCGTTGGCGGTATGAACACTGAAGCTTTCTTT; CDR3aa: CASSVGGMNTEAFF
d_gene: NA; abundance: NA; v_gene: TRBV15; j_gene: TRBJ1-3; CDR3nt: TGTGCCACCAGCAGAGGACCCGATGCCGGAAACACCATATATTTT; CDR3aa: CATSRGPDAGNTIYF
d_gene: NA; abundance: NA; v_gene: TRBV5-1; j_gene: TRBJ2-1; CDR3nt: TGCGCCAGCAGCTTTGACGGAAGCAATGAGCAGTTCTTC; CDR3aa: CASSFDGSNEQFF